This entry features one T cell receptor (beta chain) sequence. The antigen is not known. Sequenced by immunoSEQ multiplex PCR; TCRdb stores in-frame clones only, minus some. Of 68,000 or so clones in the sample, 80% to 85% were seen once. The sample originates from a study of a mutant IDH1 vaccine in newly diagnosed glioma. Across the study: Vaccination followed radiotherapy alone by 4-6 weeks, or accompanied temozolomide cycles. Visits designated V12 and V13 were conducted at weeks 35 and 47, respectively.

Time point specified: week 35, safety follow-up. Topical imiquimod accompanied each vaccine dose, which consisted of 300 ug of mutant IDH1 20-mer peptide. Astrocytomas that were new, WHO grade 3 or 4, IDH1-mutant and ATRX-lost were present in the donors. The germline V gene encodes CDR1 SGHTA and CDR2 FQGNSA. V gave up 5 bases and J gave up 9 bases, with 8 bases separating them. This CDR3 region has 11 residues. The sequences come from PBMCs, collected from a glioma patient whose treatment included an IDH1 peptide vaccine. The sequence was obtained from a man aged 18 to 29 with glioma. The chain is built from TRBV7-2 and TRBJ2-1, with D unresolved. In DNA, the CDR3 is TGTGCCAGCAGCGACCCCGGTGAGCAGTTCTTC. As protein: CASSDPGEQFF.